A selection of T cell receptor beta chains follows, all from one sample in a study of hypomethylating agent response in myelodysplastic syndrome. TCRdb's copy holds only in-frame clones and misses some; the assay was immunoSEQ multiplex PCR. The sample comprises 5,800 or so clones, approximately 80% of which are singletons, and under 30% rests with the top ten. Sequenced here: bone marrow, sampled before or after starting hypomethylating agent treatment for myelodysplastic syndrome (not recorded which). The origin of the receptors is a human donor with myelodysplastic syndrome. The CDR3 runs from the conserved cysteine through the conserved F or W. Fields, in order: V gene, D gene, clone size, J gene, CDR3 DNA, CDR3 protein. The D gene is left open where the match is weak. Size is stated for part of the rows, as once, few or many counts, or as a class when the clone is expanded.

V gene: TRBV6-5
D gene: TRBD1
clone size: .
J gene: TRBJ1-2
CDR3 DNA: TGTGCCAGCAGTTACCCGGGACAGGGAAACTATGGCTACACCTTC
CDR3 protein: CASSYPGQGNYGYTF

V gene: TRBV9
D gene: .
clone size: .
J gene: TRBJ1-1
CDR3 DNA: TGTGCCAGCAGCGACTCTACGGGTGAAGCTTTCTTT
CDR3 protein: CASSDSTGEAFF

V gene: TRBV9
D gene: .
clone size: few
J gene: TRBJ2-2
CDR3 DNA: TGTGCCAGCAGCGTAGGCAGGGGTTCTTTGGCCGGGGAGCTGTTTTTT
CDR3 protein: CASSVGRGSLAGELFF

V gene: TRBV4-1
D gene: TRBD1
clone size: .
J gene: TRBJ2-7
CDR3 DNA: TGCGCCAGCAGCCGCGGACAGGGCCTTATCTACGAGCAGTACTTC
CDR3 protein: CASSRGQGLIYEQYF

V gene: TRBV18
D gene: .
clone size: once
J gene: TRBJ1-1
CDR3 DNA: TGTGCCAGCTCACCACCATCGTCCACTGAAGCTTTCTTT
CDR3 protein: CASSPPSSTEAFF

V gene: TRBV27
D gene: .
clone size: .
J gene: TRBJ2-3
CDR3 DNA: TGTGCCAGCAGTTTCCGGGACGGAGATACGCAGTATTTT
CDR3 protein: CASSFRDGDTQYF

V gene: TRBV6-6
D gene: TRBD1
clone size: .
J gene: TRBJ1-5
CDR3 DNA: TGTGCCAGCAGGGGGACAGGAGACAGCAATCAGCCCCAGCATTTT
CDR3 protein: CASRGTGDSNQPQHF

V gene: TRBV28
D gene: .
clone size: .
J gene: TRBJ2-3
CDR3 DNA: TGTGCCAGCACTTCGGACATCGCTAGCACAGATACGCAGTATTTT
CDR3 protein: CASTSDIASTDTQYF

V gene: TRBV5-1
D gene: TRBD1
clone size: .
J gene: TRBJ1-3
CDR3 DNA: TGCGCCAGCAGCTTCTCCGGGACAGGGGGTGGAAACACCATATATTTT
CDR3 protein: CASSFSGTGGGNTIYF

V gene: TRBV11-3
D gene: TRBD2
clone size: once
J gene: TRBJ2-3
CDR3 DNA: TGTGCCAGCAGCTTGGGAGCGGGGGAGGGCACAGATACGCAGTATTTT
CDR3 protein: CASSLGAGEGTDTQYF

V gene: TRBV7-2
D gene: TRBD1
clone size: .
J gene: TRBJ1-1
CDR3 DNA: TGTGCCAGCAGCATGACAGGGGGCACTGAAGCTTTCTTT
CDR3 protein: CASSMTGGTEAFF

V gene: TRBV10-1
D gene: TRBD1
clone size: once
J gene: TRBJ1-5
CDR3 DNA: TGCGCCAGCAGCATGCAGGGGGCCGATCAGCCCCAGCATTTT
CDR3 protein: CASSMQGADQPQHF

V gene: TRBV5-1
D gene: .
clone size: .
J gene: TRBJ2-3
CDR3 DNA: TGCGCCAGCAGCTTGTACTCAGATACGCAGTATTTT
CDR3 protein: CASSLYSDTQYF

V gene: TRBV28
D gene: TRBD2
clone size: .
J gene: TRBJ2-7
CDR3 DNA: TGTGCCAGCAGGCCCCGACTAGCGGGAGACGGTTACGAGCAGTACTTC
CDR3 protein: CASRPRLAGDGYEQYF

V gene: TRBV5-1
D gene: .
clone size: .
J gene: TRBJ2-1
CDR3 DNA: TGCGCCAGCAGCTTGGCTGCTGAGCAGTTCTTC
CDR3 protein: CASSLAAEQFF

V gene: TRBV6-1
D gene: TRBD1
clone size: .
J gene: TRBJ2-6
CDR3 DNA: TGTGCCAGCAGTGCAGGGGGCGCTTCAGGGGCCAACGTCCTGACTTTC
CDR3 protein: CASSAGGASGANVLTF

V gene: TRBV6-6
D gene: .
clone size: once
J gene: TRBJ2-5
CDR3 DNA: TGTGCCAGCAGTTACGGGAGAGGGGGGAGAGGAGAGACCCAGTACTTC
CDR3 protein: CASSYGRGGRGETQYF

V gene: TRBV7-2
D gene: TRBD1
clone size: .
J gene: TRBJ2-7
CDR3 DNA: TGTGCCAGCAGCCCCTCGAGGGGGCCCTACGAGCAGTACTTC
CDR3 protein: CASSPSRGPYEQYF

V gene: TRBV4-3
D gene: TRBD2
clone size: few
J gene: TRBJ2-2
CDR3 DNA: TGCGCCAGCAGCCGCGGAGGGGCTAGCGGGAATCTGAACACCGGGGAGCTGTTTTTT
CDR3 protein: CASSRGGASGNLNTGELFF

V gene: TRBV5-8
D gene: .
clone size: .
J gene: TRBJ1-5
CDR3 DNA: TGTGCCAGCAGCTTGGTAAGGACAAGAATGCCCCAGCATTTT
CDR3 protein: CASSLVRTRMPQHF

V gene: TRBV5-1
D gene: TRBD2
clone size: .
J gene: TRBJ2-7
CDR3 DNA: TGCGCCAGCAGCTGGGGTACTAGCGGGGGGGCTCGGGAGCAGTACTTC
CDR3 protein: CASSWGTSGGAREQYF

V gene: TRBV5-8
D gene: .
clone size: .
J gene: TRBJ1-1
CDR3 DNA: TGTGCCAGCACCCCTTTAGGGGGTTCGACTTTCTTT
CDR3 protein: CASTPLGGSTFF

V gene: TRBV5-4
D gene: .
clone size: .
J gene: TRBJ2-5
CDR3 DNA: TGTGCCAGCAGCTCCGGGACAAAGGGCCCATCGGAGACCCAGTACTTC
CDR3 protein: CASSSGTKGPSETQYF

V gene: TRBV15
D gene: .
clone size: once
J gene: TRBJ2-1
CDR3 DNA: TGTGCCACCAGCAGAGATCACGGGGACCTGGGTGCCAATGAGCAGTTCTTC
CDR3 protein: CATSRDHGDLGANEQFF

V gene: TRBV5-1
D gene: TRBD1
clone size: .
J gene: TRBJ2-1
CDR3 DNA: TGCGCCAGCAGGCGTCGGACAGGGGTAGAGGATGAGCAGTTCTTC
CDR3 protein: CASRRRTGVEDEQFF

V gene: TRBV28
D gene: TRBD2
clone size: .
J gene: TRBJ2-1
CDR3 DNA: TGTGCCAGCAGTTCTTCTAGCGGACACAGCAATGAGCAGTTCTTC
CDR3 protein: CASSSSSGHSNEQFF

V gene: TRBV2
D gene: TRBD1
clone size: once
J gene: TRBJ2-7
CDR3 DNA: TGTGCCAGCATGCCCGGGACAGTCTCCTACGAGCAGTACTTC
CDR3 protein: CASMPGTVSYEQYF

V gene: TRBV9
D gene: .
clone size: .
J gene: TRBJ1-2
CDR3 DNA: TGTGCCAGCAGCGTAGGAAGTGGGGGGCGAAGGGGGGGCTACACCTTC
CDR3 protein: CASSVGSGGRRGGYTF

V gene: TRBV6-5
D gene: TRBD1
clone size: .
J gene: TRBJ1-1
CDR3 DNA: TGTGCCAGCAGTTGGACAGGGATATTAAACACTGAAGCTTTCTTT
CDR3 protein: CASSWTGILNTEAFF

V gene: TRBV5-4
D gene: TRBD1
clone size: .
J gene: TRBJ2-2
CDR3 DNA: TGTGCCAGCAGCTTGACAGGGGGCTTTGCCGGGGAGCTGTTTTTT
CDR3 protein: CASSLTGGFAGELFF

V gene: TRBV6-6
D gene: .
clone size: few
J gene: TRBJ2-7
CDR3 DNA: TGTGCCAGCAGTCGACAGAGCACCTACGAGCAGTACTTC
CDR3 protein: CASSRQSTYEQYF

V gene: TRBV5-1
D gene: .
clone size: .
J gene: TRBJ1-1
CDR3 DNA: TGCGCCAGCAGCTTCCTATACGGGAACACTGAAGCTTTCTTT
CDR3 protein: CASSFLYGNTEAFF

V gene: TRBV7-9
D gene: .
clone size: once
J gene: TRBJ2-7
CDR3 DNA: TGTGCCAGCAGCTTTAATGGCAGGGATCTGATCGAGCAGTACTTC
CDR3 protein: CASSFNGRDLIEQYF

V gene: TRBV29-1
D gene: .
clone size: .
J gene: TRBJ2-7
CDR3 DNA: TGCAGCGTTGAAAATTCGGTGGAGCAGTACTTC
CDR3 protein: CSVENSVEQYF

V gene: TRBV7-9
D gene: TRBD1
clone size: .
J gene: TRBJ2-2
CDR3 DNA: TGTGCCAGCAGACCATCCGGGACAGGGACCGGGGAGCTGTTTTTT
CDR3 protein: CASRPSGTGTGELFF

V gene: TRBV7-9
D gene: .
clone size: .
J gene: TRBJ1-3
CDR3 DNA: TGTGCCAGCACCCCCCGGCTTCCGAGCTCTGGAAACACCATATATTTT
CDR3 protein: CASTPRLPSSGNTIYF

V gene: TRBV21-1
D gene: .
clone size: few
J gene: TRBJ1-3
CDR3 DNA: TGTGCCAGCAGCCCCCGGGCCCTCGGCGTCGGAAACACCATATATTTT
CDR3 protein: CASSPRALGVGNTIYF

V gene: TRBV5-1
D gene: TRBD2
clone size: .
J gene: TRBJ2-1
CDR3 DNA: TGCGCCAGCAGCAGAGAGCTAGCGGGAGAGTACAATGAGCAGTTCTTC
CDR3 protein: CASSRELAGEYNEQFF

V gene: TRBV10-2
D gene: TRBD2
clone size: once
J gene: TRBJ2-1
CDR3 DNA: TGCGCCAGCAAGTCTAGCGGGGGGTACAATGAGCAGTTCTTC
CDR3 protein: CASKSSGGYNEQFF

V gene: TRBV6-1
D gene: .
clone size: .
J gene: TRBJ1-2
CDR3 DNA: TGTGCCAGCAGCCTGACAGCCAGCTATGGCTACACCTTC
CDR3 protein: CASSLTASYGYTF

V gene: TRBV11-2
D gene: TRBD2
clone size: .
J gene: TRBJ2-2
CDR3 DNA: TGTGCCAGCAGGAAACTGCGGGAGTCGACCGGGGAGCTGTTTTTT
CDR3 protein: CASRKLRESTGELFF

V gene: TRBV5-4
D gene: TRBD1
clone size: .
J gene: TRBJ2-7
CDR3 DNA: TGTGCCAGCAGCAAATCGACAGGGGGATACTCCTACGAGCAGTACTTC
CDR3 protein: CASSKSTGGYSYEQYF

V gene: TRBV7-2
D gene: .
clone size: .
J gene: TRBJ1-6
CDR3 DNA: TGTGCCAGCAGCCCCCGATTCGGTTCACCCCTCCACTTT
CDR3 protein: CASSPRFGSPLHF

V gene: TRBV7-8
D gene: .
clone size: .
J gene: TRBJ2-7
CDR3 DNA: TGTGCCAGCAGCTTAGGGTGGGACACCTCCTACGAGCAGTACTTC
CDR3 protein: CASSLGWDTSYEQYF

V gene: TRBV6-1
D gene: TRBD1
clone size: .
J gene: TRBJ2-7
CDR3 DNA: TGTGCCAGCAGTCGGACAGGGATAGGGGAGCAGTACTTC
CDR3 protein: CASSRTGIGEQYF

V gene: TRBV6-1
D gene: .
clone size: .
J gene: TRBJ1-5
CDR3 DNA: TGTGCCAGCAGTGAAGGGTTAGGGGCGGGGCGTGACAATCAGCCCCAGCATTTT
CDR3 protein: CASSEGLGAGRDNQPQHF

V gene: TRBV7-2
D gene: .
clone size: .
J gene: TRBJ2-3
CDR3 DNA: TGTGCCAGCAGCTTAACTTCTAGCACAGATACGCAGTATTTT
CDR3 protein: CASSLTSSTDTQYF

V gene: TRBV6-5
D gene: .
clone size: .
J gene: TRBJ2-6
CDR3 DNA: TGTGCCAGCAGCCAGACTGGGGCCAACGTCCTGACTTTC
CDR3 protein: CASSQTGANVLTF

V gene: TRBV19
D gene: TRBD2
clone size: .
J gene: TRBJ2-2
CDR3 DNA: TGTGCCAGTAGACCTACTAGCGGGGCGAACACCGGGGAGCTGTTTTTT
CDR3 protein: CASRPTSGANTGELFF

V gene: TRBV6-6
D gene: TRBD1
clone size: .
J gene: TRBJ2-7
CDR3 DNA: TGTGCCAGCAGTTTCGAACAGGGGGCGAGCTACGAGCAGTACTTC
CDR3 protein: CASSFEQGASYEQYF

V gene: TRBV2
D gene: TRBD2
clone size: .
J gene: TRBJ2-1
CDR3 DNA: TGTGCCAGCAGGGGGTCTGGGGTAGCGGGGGACAATGAGCAGTTCTTC
CDR3 protein: CASRGSGVAGDNEQFF

V gene: TRBV27
D gene: .
clone size: .
J gene: TRBJ2-7
CDR3 DNA: TGTGCCAGCAGTCGGGACACGTCCTACGAGCAGTACTTC
CDR3 protein: CASSRDTSYEQYF

V gene: TRBV5-4
D gene: TRBD2
clone size: .
J gene: TRBJ2-1
CDR3 DNA: TGTGCCAGCAGCTTGGGTAGCGGGGGGGGTGGGTCCAATGAGCAGTTCTTC
CDR3 protein: CASSLGSGGGGSNEQFF

V gene: TRBV5-4
D gene: .
clone size: .
J gene: TRBJ2-2
CDR3 DNA: TGTGCCAGCAGCCCCGGGACCCGGGACACCGGGGAGCTGTTTTTT
CDR3 protein: CASSPGTRDTGELFF

V gene: TRBV27
D gene: .
clone size: few
J gene: TRBJ2-2
CDR3 DNA: TGTGCCAGCAGAGAGCCGGTCACCGGGGAGCTGTTTTTT
CDR3 protein: CASREPVTGELFF